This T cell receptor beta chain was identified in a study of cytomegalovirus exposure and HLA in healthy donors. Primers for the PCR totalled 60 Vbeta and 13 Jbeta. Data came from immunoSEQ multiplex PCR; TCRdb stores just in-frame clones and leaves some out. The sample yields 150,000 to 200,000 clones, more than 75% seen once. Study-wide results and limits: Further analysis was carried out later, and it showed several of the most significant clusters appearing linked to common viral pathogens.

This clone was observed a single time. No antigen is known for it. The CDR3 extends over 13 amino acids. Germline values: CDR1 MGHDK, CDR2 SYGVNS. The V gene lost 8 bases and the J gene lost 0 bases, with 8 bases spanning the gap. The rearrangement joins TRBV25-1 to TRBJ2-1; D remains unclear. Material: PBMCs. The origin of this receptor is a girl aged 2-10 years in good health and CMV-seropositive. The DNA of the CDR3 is TGTGCCAGCCGATATAGCTCCTACAATGAGCAGTTCTTC. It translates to CASRYSSYNEQFF. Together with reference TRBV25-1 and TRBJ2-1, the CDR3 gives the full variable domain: EADIYQTPRYLVIGTGKKITLECSQTMGHDKMYWYQQDPGMELHLIHYSYGVNSTEKGDLSSESTVSRIRTEHFPLTLESARPSHTSQYLCASRYSSYNEQFFGPGTRLTVL.